This TCR beta chain was identified in a study of control samples from healthy donors and cancer patients. There are 13 residues in the CDR3. The V end lost 5 bases, the J end lost 4 bases, and 10 bases lay between the germline ends. CDR1 is SNHLY and CDR2 is FYNNEI in the germline V gene. Assay used: immunoSEQ multiplex PCR; TCRdb lists only in-frame clones, some missing. The table has about 110,000 clones, 85% to 90% seen once. Only one count was recorded for this clone. The chain employs TRBV2 and TRBJ2-3, with D perhaps being TRBD1 or TRBD2 (5 bases each). The specimen was blood. The sequence derives from a woman in her 50s in good health. This chain's CDR3 is CASSPMGADTQYF. The CDR3 DNA sequence: TGTGCCAGCAGTCCAATGGGGGCAGATACGCAGTATTTT.